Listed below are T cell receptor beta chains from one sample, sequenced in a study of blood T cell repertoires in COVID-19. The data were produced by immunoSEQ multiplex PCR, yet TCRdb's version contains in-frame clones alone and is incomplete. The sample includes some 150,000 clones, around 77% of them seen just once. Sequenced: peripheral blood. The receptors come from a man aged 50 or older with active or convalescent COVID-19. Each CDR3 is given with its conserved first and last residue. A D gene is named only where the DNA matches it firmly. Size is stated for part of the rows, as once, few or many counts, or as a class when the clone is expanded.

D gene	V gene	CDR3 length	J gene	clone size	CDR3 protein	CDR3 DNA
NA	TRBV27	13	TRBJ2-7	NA	CASSLSFTYEQYF	TGTGCCAGCAGTTTGTCTTTTACCTACGAGCAGTACTTC
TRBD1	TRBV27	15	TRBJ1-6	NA	CASSSYTGEDSPLHF	TGTGCCAGCAGTTCTTACACAGGGGAGGATTCACCCCTCCACTTT
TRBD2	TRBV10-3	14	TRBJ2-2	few	CAISLGLAPGELFF	TGTGCCATCTCCCTGGGACTAGCGCCCGGGGAGCTGTTTTTT
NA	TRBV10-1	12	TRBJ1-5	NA	CASSYRDQPQHF	TGCGCCAGCAGTTACAGGGATCAGCCCCAGCATTTT
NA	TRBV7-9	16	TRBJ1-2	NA	CASSLELGRGRPGYTF	TGTGCCAGCAGCTTAGAATTGGGCAGGGGTCGTCCTGGCTACACCTTC
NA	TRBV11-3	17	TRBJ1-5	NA	CASSQSDRSLRNQPQHF	TGTGCCAGCAGCCAGTCCGACAGATCTTTACGCAATCAGCCCCAGCATTTT
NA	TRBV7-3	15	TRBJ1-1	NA	CASSLRDNPNTEAFF	TGTGCCAGCAGCCTCCGGGACAATCCAAACACTGAAGCTTTCTTT
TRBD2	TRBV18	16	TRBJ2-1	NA	CASSPQGLAGDYEQFF	TGTGCCAGCTCACCTCAGGGACTAGCGGGAGACTATGAGCAGTTCTTC
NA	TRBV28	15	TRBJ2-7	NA	CASSLMWYSSYEQYF	TGTGCCAGCAGTTTGATGTGGTACAGCTCCTACGAGCAGTACTTC
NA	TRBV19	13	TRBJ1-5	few	CASNRDSNQPQHF	TGTGCCAGTAACAGGGATAGCAATCAGCCCCAGCATTTT
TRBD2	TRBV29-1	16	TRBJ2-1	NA	CSVVLSGRSSYNEQFF	TGCAGCGTTGTGCTCAGCGGGAGATCTTCCTACAATGAGCAGTTCTTC
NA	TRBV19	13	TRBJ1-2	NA	CASRREGYYGYTF	TGTGCCAGTAGAAGAGAGGGATACTATGGCTACACCTTC
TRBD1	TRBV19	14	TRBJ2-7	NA	CASSRDRGVYEQYF	TGTGCCAGTAGTAGGGACAGGGGTGTCTACGAGCAGTACTTC
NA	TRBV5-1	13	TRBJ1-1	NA	CASSLDRDTEAFF	TGCGCCAGCAGCTTGGATCGGGACACTGAAGCTTTCTTT
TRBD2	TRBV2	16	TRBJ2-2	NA	CASMGLAGVNTGELFF	TGTGCCAGCATGGGGCTAGCGGGAGTAAACACCGGGGAGCTGTTTTTT
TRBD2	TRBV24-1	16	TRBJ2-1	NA	CATKGFGTSGTNEQFF	TGTGCCACCAAAGGATTCGGGACTAGCGGGACCAATGAGCAGTTCTTC
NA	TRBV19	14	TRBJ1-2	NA	CASSIPTPNYGYTF	TGTGCCAGTAGTATTCCGACACCCAACTATGGCTACACCTTC
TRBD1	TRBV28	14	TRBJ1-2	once	CASNLAGQGYGYTF	TGTGCCAGCAATCTAGCAGGACAGGGTTATGGCTACACCTTC
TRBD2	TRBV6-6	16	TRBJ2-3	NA	CASSYRAGGPPDTQYF	TGTGCCAGCAGTTACCGAGCGGGAGGGCCCCCAGATACGCAGTATTTT
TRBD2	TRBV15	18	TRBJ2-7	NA	CATSREWLAGGPSYEQYF	TGTGCCACCAGCAGAGAGTGGCTAGCGGGAGGACCCTCCTACGAGCAGTACTTC
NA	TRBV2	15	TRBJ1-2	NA	CASAGVWGNNYGYTF	TGTGCCAGCGCAGGGGTCTGGGGGAATAACTATGGCTACACCTTC
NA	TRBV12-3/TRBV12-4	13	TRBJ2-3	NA	CASSPGRGATQYF	TGTGCCAGCAGCCCCGGACGGGGGGCGACGCAGTATTTT
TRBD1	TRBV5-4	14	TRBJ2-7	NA	CASSPGQGVYEQYF	TGTGCCAGCAGCCCTGGACAGGGGGTCTACGAGCAGTACTTC
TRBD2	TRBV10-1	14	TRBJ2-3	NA	CASSGLAGTDTQYF	TGCGCCAGCAGTGGACTAGCGGGCACAGATACGCAGTATTTT
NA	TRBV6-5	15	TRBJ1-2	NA	CASSYGQGGNYGYTF	TGTGCCAGCAGTTACGGGCAGGGTGGAAACTATGGCTACACCTTC
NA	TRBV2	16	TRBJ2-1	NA	CASSDLTGLEDNEQFF	TGTGCCAGCAGTGACCTAACAGGGCTTGAGGACAATGAGCAGTTCTTC
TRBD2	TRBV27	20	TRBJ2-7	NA	CASSTRSGQGLAGAPGEQYF	TGTGCCAGCAGCACAAGGAGCGGGCAGGGTCTAGCGGGAGCCCCAGGCGAGCAGTACTTC
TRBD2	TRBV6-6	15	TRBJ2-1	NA	CASSYSAGELDEQFF	TGTGCCAGCAGTTACTCAGCGGGAGAATTGGATGAGCAGTTCTTC
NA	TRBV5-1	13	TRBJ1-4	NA	CASSLDSYEKLFF	TGCGCCAGCAGCTTGGACTCGTATGAAAAACTGTTTTTT
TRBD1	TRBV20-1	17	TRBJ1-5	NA	CSASQRQGAYSNQPQHF	TGCAGTGCTAGTCAAAGACAGGGGGCCTATAGCAATCAGCCCCAGCATTTT
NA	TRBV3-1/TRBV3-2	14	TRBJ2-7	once	CASSQLLGDYEQYF	TGTGCCAGCAGCCAGCTCCTGGGCGACTACGAGCAGTACTTC
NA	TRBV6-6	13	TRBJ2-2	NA	CASSPQDTGELFF	TGTGCCAGCAGCCCCCAGGATACCGGGGAGCTGTTTTTT
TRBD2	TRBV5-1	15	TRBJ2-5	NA	CASSLLAGGEETQYF	TGCGCCAGCAGCTTACTAGCGGGAGGGGAAGAGACCCAGTACTTC
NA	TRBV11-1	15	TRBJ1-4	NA	CASSFTGRHNEKLFF	TGTGCCAGCAGCTTCACAGGACGGCATAATGAAAAACTGTTTTTT
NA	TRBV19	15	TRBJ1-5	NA	CASTRGQYSNQPQHF	TGTGCCAGTACCAGGGGACAATATAGCAATCAGCCCCAGCATTTT
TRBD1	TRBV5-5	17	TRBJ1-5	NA	CASSLDMGGQGGQPQHF	TGTGCCAGCAGCTTGGACATGGGAGGACAGGGCGGCCAGCCCCAGCATTTT
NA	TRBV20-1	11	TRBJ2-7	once	CRADSVYEQYF	TGCAGGGCCGACAGCGTCTACGAGCAGTACTTC
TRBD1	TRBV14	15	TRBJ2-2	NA	CASSIDRGRTGELFF	TGTGCCAGCAGCATAGACAGGGGGCGAACCGGGGAGCTGTTTTTT
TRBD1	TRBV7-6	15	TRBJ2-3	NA	CASSSDRGYTDTQYF	TGTGCCAGCAGCTCGGACAGGGGTTACACAGATACGCAGTATTTT
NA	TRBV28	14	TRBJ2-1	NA	CASSLSTIQYEQFF	TGTGCCAGCAGTCTCTCGACAATTCAATACGAGCAGTTCTTC
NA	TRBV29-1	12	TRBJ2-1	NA	CSVKEAYNEQFF	TGCAGCGTTAAGGAGGCGTACAATGAGCAGTTCTTC
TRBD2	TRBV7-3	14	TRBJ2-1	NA	CASSLSGRYNEQFF	TGTGCCAGCAGCTTAAGCGGGAGGTACAATGAGCAGTTCTTC
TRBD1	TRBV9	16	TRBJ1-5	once	CASSVGTGGPNQPQHF	TGTGCCAGCAGCGTAGGGACAGGGGGTCCCAATCAGCCCCAGCATTTT
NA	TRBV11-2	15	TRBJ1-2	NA	CASSLDTGDFYGYTF	TGTGCCAGCAGCCTCGACACCGGGGACTTCTATGGCTACACCTTC
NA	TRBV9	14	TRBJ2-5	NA	CASSPSTQRETQYF	TGTGCCAGCAGCCCTTCTACGCAACGGGAGACCCAGTACTTC
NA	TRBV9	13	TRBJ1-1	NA	CASSVGGQGRAFF	TGTGCCAGCAGCGTAGGGGGCCAGGGTCGAGCTTTCTTT
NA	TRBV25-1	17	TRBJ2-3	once	CASSELRLGVGKLSQYF	TGTGCCAGCAGTGAGCTGCGCCTAGGGGTAGGGAAATTGTCGCAGTATTTT
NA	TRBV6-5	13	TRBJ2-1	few	CASSYEDFNEQFF	TGTGCCAGCAGTTACGAGGACTTTAATGAGCAGTTCTTC
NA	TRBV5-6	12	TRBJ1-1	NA	CASRGEEVGAFF	TGTGCCAGCAGGGGGGAGGAGGTCGGAGCTTTCTTT
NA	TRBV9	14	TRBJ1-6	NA	CASSVAGRESPLHF	TGTGCCAGCAGCGTAGCGGGCAGGGAATCACCCCTCCACTTT
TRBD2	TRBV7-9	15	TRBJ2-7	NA	CASSSLTSGSYEQYF	TGTGCCAGCAGCTCGTTGACTAGCGGCTCCTACGAGCAGTACTTC